This TCR beta chain was observed in a study of early T cells in non-severe SARS-CoV-2 infection. Overall study: Chains stayed unpaired after sequencing of bulk RNA from unsorted whole blood. Whole-study findings and limits: Private and CD4 specificities were missed by VDJdb matching, skewed to anti-spike CD8.

This clonotype was recorded many times. What it binds is unknown. Unique molecular identifiers were affixed to single, distinct cDNA molecules. In TCRdb, the 5' RACE reads were re-called with MiXCR into one record per CDR3 protein. The sample holds some 63,000 distinct CDR3 sequences; 10% to 15% are singletons and the top ten take approximately 4.7%. The CDR3 has 14 residues. Losses at the gene ends were 7 bases for V and 6 bases for J; bases not matched to a gene: 7. Germline V gives CDR1 SNHLY, CDR2 FYNNEI. This sequence was found in an adult who was a healthcare worker with PCR-confirmed SARS-CoV-2 infection or an uninfected control (not recorded which). The chain uses TRBV2 and TRBJ2-2; TRBD1 matches 8 bases. The sample taken for sequencing was whole blood. CDR3 bases: TGTGCCAGCACCGGATTGGACAGGGCCGGGGAGCTGTTTTTT. It yields the protein CASTGLDRAGELFF. The entire variable domain, with the rest obtained from reference TRBV2 and TRBJ2-2, is as follows: EPEVTQTPSHQVTQMGQEVILRCVPISNHLYFYWYRQILGQKVEFLVSFYNNEISEKSEIFDDQFSVERPDGSNFTLKIRSTKLEDSAMYFCASTGLDRAGELFFGEGSRLTVL.